This T cell receptor (beta chain) was recovered during a study of T cell responses to AZD1222 COVID-19 vaccine. Study results and limitations: Close to half of all spike-specific TCRs reportedly target regions of the variants that are unmutated. Just a handful of AZD1222 recipients tested seropositive at baseline.

Trimming stripped 0 bases from V and 6 bases from J, with 8 bases between. The CDR3 runs to 13 residues. Germline V gene sequence: CDR1 SGHRS, CDR2 YFSETQ. TCRdb keeps only in-frame clones here, not all; method: immunoSEQ multiplex PCR. This table holds 100,000 or so clones, about 88% found once. On this clone: Its specificity is unknown.

The receptor was derived from an adult in good health. Sequenced here: peripheral blood, sampled on day 0 of AZD1222 vaccination. The chain carries TRBV5-1 and TRBJ2-3; D call uncertain. The chain's CDR3 is CASSLAGPDTQYF. The CDR3 coding sequence is TGCGCCAGCAGCTTGGCCGGTCCGGATACGCAGTATTTT.